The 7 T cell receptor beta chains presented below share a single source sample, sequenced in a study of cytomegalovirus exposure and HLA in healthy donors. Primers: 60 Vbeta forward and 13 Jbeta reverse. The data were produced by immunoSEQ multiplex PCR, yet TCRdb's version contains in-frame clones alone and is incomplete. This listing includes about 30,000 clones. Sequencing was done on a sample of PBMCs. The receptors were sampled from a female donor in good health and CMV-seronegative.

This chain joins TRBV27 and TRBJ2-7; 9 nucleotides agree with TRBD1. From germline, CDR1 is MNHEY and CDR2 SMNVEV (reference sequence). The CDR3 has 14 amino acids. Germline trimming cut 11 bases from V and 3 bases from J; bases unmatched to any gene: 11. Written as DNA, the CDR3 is TGTGCCGGCCCTGGACAGGGGAATTTCTACGAGCAGTACTTC. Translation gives CAGPGQGNFYEQYF.

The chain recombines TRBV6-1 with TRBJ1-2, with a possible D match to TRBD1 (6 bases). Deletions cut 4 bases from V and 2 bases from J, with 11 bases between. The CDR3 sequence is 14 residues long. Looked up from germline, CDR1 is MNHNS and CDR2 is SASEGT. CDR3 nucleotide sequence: TGTGCCAGCAGTGTACAGGGTATCAACTATGGCTACACCTTC. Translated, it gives CASSVQGINYGYTF.

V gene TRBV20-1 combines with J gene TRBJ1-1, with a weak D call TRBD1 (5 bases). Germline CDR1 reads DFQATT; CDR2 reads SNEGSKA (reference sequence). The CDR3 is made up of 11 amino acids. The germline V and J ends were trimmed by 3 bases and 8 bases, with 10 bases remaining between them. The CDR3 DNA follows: TGCAGTGCTAGGGGGCTCGGAGAAGCTTTCTTT. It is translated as CSARGLGEAFF.

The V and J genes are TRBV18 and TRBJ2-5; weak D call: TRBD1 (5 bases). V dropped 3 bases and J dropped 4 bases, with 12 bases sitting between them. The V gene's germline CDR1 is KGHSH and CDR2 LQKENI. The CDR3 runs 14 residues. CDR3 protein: CASSPGRAPETQYF. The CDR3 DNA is TGTGCCAGCTCACCGGGCAGGGCCCCAGAGACCCAGTACTTC.

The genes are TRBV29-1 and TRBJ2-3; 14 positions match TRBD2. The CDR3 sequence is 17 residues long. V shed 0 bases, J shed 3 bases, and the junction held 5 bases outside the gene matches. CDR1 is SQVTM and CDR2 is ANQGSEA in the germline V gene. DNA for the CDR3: TGCAGCGTTGAAGAATTCGGACTAGCGGGGGGAACAGATACGCAGTATTTT. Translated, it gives CSVEEFGLAGGTDTQYF.

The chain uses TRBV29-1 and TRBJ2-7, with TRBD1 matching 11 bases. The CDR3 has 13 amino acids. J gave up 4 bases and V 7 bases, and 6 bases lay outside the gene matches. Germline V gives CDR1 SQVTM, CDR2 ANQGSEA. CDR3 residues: CSARTGGSYEQYF. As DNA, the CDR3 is TGCAGCGCTCGGACAGGGGGCTCTTACGAGCAGTACTTC.

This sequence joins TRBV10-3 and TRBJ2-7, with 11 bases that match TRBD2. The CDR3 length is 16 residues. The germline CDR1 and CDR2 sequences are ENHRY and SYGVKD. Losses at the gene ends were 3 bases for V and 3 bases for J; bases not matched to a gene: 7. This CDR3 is CAISDPGLAVGYEQYF. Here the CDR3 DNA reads TGTGCCATCAGTGATCCGGGACTAGCGGTTGGCTACGAGCAGTACTTC.